This TCR beta chain appears in the sequencing data of a study of human thymus T cells. TCRdb keeps only in-frame clones here, not all; method: immunoSEQ multiplex PCR. The table lists tens of thousands of clones, roughly 94% of them singletons. V was cut by 2 bases and J by 0 bases, with 14 bases left in between. The CDR3 covers 17 residues. Germline-derived CDR1 and CDR2 are LGHNA and YNFKEQ. Sequenced input: blood. The origin of this receptor is a boy younger than two with a congenital heart defect but otherwise immunologically healthy. V usage is TRBV4-2 and J usage is TRBJ2-1; D unclear. CDR3 nucleotides: TGTGCCAGCAGCCAACCACCAACCCTGAGCTCCTACAATGAGCAGTTCTTC. This translates into CASSQPPTLSSYNEQFF.